This TCR beta chain was recorded in a study of T cells after yellow fever vaccination (dated by TCRdb to about 2019). Regarding the complete study: The SMART-Seq v4 Ultra Low Input RNA kit was used to prepare libraries from fractions with low cell numbers. Bulk TCR alpha and beta repertoires were sequenced longitudinally to track T-cell clones before and after primary and booster YFV17D yellow fever vaccination. Two healthy male donors, one aged 18 to 30 and one aged 30 to 40 years, made up the cohort. Blood samples were taken at several timepoints before and after primary and secondary immunization, and bulk PBMC replicates and cell subsets were isolated.

This clonotype was seen at least ten times. No antigen is known for it. Base qualities are not provided; no much larger clone lies one nucleotide away. Trimming leaves V shorter by 3 bases and J shorter by 10 bases, with the junction holding 4 bases beyond the gene matches. CDR1 and CDR2, per the germline V gene, are SGDLS and YYNGEE. There are 12 amino acids in the CDR3, from cysteine to phenylalanine inclusive. Just the 36-base CDR3 DNA is kept, in frame starting at base 1. General findings and caveats noted by the study authors: Because abundant contaminating clonotypes from the bulk population could be contained in FACS-sorted repertoires, computational filtering was required. The secondary T-cell response was weaker than the primary response but faster, peaking on day 5 instead of day 15. A small share of clonotypes occurred in both CD4 and CD8 compartments, likely arising from convergent recombination. After the booster, most of the clones that had expanded following primary vaccination were detected again (96% of CD4 and around 87% of CD8), which suggests that memory was broadly maintained. Because the study included only a couple of donors, the extent to which the findings can be generalized is limited.

TCRdb names Illumina NovaSeq 6000 as the instrument used. TCR cDNA was synthesized by 5'RACE template switching, through which a universal primer site and unique molecular identifiers were introduced. cDNA synthesis was primed from both the TCR alpha and TCR beta constant segments. Library amplification used two PCR steps, and the second PCR step added sample barcodes and sequencing adapters. Sequencing of libraries was performed on Illumina HiSeq 2500 (2x100 bp) or NovaSeq (2x150 bp). The authors' pipeline ran thus. Demultiplexing of reads and collapsing into UMI consensus sequences were performed with MIGEC, and V(D)J alignment was carried out with MiXCR. Vaccine-responding clonotypes were defined with edgeR using replicate PBMC samples, requiring FDR below 0.01 and a log2 fold change above 5 up to day 15. Each bulk clonotype was labeled CD4 or CD8 based on which sequenced repertoire, CD4 or CD8, contained the clonotype at higher abundance. The raw public data were reprocessed by TCRdb itself: fastp quality trimming at Q25, MiXCR clonotype calling, in-frame beta chains only. Every distinct CDR3 protein forms one entry, paired with its most common genes and DNA. Here the V and J calls rest on TCRdb's processing, not on the authors' analysis. Here the sample has hundreds of thousands of distinct CDR3 sequences; less than 4.5% occur a single time. The ten biggest clones cover around a quarter of the sample.

What the treatment or condition label conveys for this sample: live attenuated yellow fever vaccine strain. Two biological replicates of bulk PBMCs were collected at each blood-draw timepoint. A standard Ficoll-Paque protocol was used to isolate PBMCs from peripheral blood. TriZol was used to extract RNA from bulk PBMCs, CD4 and CD8 fractions, and dextramer-positive and dextramer-negative fractions. The TCR sequence derives from a man aged 18 to 35 who received the YFV17D yellow fever vaccine. Rearrangement joined TRBV9 to TRBJ1-1, and 9 junction bases match TRBD1. The sample consisted of PBMCs, taken on the day of the yellow fever booster vaccination. The nucleotide sequence reads TGTGCCAGCAGCGCGGGACAGGGTGCAGCTTTCTTT. Its protein reads: CASSAGQGAAFF.